The subject of this entry is one T cell receptor (beta chain). The data were obtained in a study of OX40 agonist ivuxolimab in advanced cancers. The CDR3 consists of 14 residues. Per the germline V gene, CDR1 is SGHRS and CDR2 is YFSETQ. The junction had 6 bases not matched to a gene; V was cut back by 7 bases and J by 5 bases. Data came from immunoSEQ multiplex PCR; TCRdb stores just in-frame clones and leaves some out. The sample records 90,000 to 95,000 clones, less than 90% being singletons. V is TRBV5-1 and J is TRBJ2-2; 9 positions match TRBD1. Source: CD4+ or CD8+ T cells sorted from blood, taken in a trial of the OX40 agonist ivuxolimab. The sequence was obtained from an adult with an advanced solid tumor such as melanoma, head and neck, liver or kidney cancer. CDR3 DNA: TGCGCCAGCTGGGACAGGGCGAGGACCGGGGAGCTGTTTTTT. It codes for CASWDRARTGELFF.